The 2 T cell receptor beta chains in this list originate from one sample, sequenced in a study of T cell responses to AZD1222 COVID-19 vaccine. Method: immunoSEQ multiplex PCR; TCRdb's copy keeps in-frame clones and lacks some. Of roughly 130,000 clones in the sample, roughly 90% were seen once. The source material was peripheral blood, sampled on day 0 of AZD1222 vaccination. The receptor source for this set is an adult in good health.

The chain is built from TRBV5-6 and TRBJ1-1; D gene ambiguous. The CDR3 has 12 amino acids. The germline gives CDR1 SGHDT, CDR2 YYEEEE. V lost 1 base and J 10 bases, leaving 11 bases between the germline ends. CDR3 nucleotides: TGTGCCAGCAGCTTGTCGACTACTCCAGCTTTCTTT. This sequence encodes CASSLSTTPAFF. Complete variable domain (other parts from reference TRBV5-6 and TRBJ1-1): DAGVTQSPTHLIKTRGQQVTLRCSPKSGHDTVSWYQQALGQGPQFIFQYYEEEERQRGNFPDRFSGHQFPNYSSELNVNALLLGDSALYLCASSLSTTPAFFGQGTRLTVV.

The gene calls are TRBV13 and TRBJ2-7; no reliable D call. The CDR3 spans 13 residues. CDR1 and CDR2 from the germline V gene are PRHDT and FYEKMQ (reference sequence). V was cut by 5 bases and J by 0 bases, with 8 bases left in between. The CDR3 here is CASSPPSSYEQYF. In nucleotides, the CDR3 is TGTGCCAGCAGCCCTCCGAGCTCCTACGAGCAGTACTTC. The whole variable domain, filled in from reference TRBV13 and TRBJ2-7, reads AAGVIQSPRHLIKEKRETATLKCYPIPRHDTVYWYQQGPGQDPQFLISFYEKMQSDKGSIPDRFSAQQFSDYHSELNMSSLELGDSALYFCASSPPSSYEQYFGPGTRLTVT.